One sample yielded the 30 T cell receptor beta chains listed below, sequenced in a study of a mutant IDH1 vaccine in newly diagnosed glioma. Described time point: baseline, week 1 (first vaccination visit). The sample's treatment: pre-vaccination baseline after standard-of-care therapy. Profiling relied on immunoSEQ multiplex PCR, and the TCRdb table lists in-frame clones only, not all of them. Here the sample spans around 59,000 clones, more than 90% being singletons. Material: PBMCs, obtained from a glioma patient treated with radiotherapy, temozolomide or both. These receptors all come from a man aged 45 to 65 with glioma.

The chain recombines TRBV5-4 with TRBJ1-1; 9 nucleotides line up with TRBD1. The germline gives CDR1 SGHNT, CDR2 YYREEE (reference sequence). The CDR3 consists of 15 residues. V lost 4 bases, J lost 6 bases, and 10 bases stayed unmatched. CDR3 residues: CASSRGQGRGAEAFF. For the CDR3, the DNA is TGTGCCAGCAGCCGGGGACAGGGAAGGGGCGCTGAAGCTTTCTTT.

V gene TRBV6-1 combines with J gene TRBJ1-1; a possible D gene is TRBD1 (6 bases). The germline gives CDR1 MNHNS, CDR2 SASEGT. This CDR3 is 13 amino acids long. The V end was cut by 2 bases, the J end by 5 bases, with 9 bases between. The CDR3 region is CASSERQGTEAFF. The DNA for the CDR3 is TGTGCCAGCAGTGAAAGGCAGGGGACTGAAGCTTTCTTT.

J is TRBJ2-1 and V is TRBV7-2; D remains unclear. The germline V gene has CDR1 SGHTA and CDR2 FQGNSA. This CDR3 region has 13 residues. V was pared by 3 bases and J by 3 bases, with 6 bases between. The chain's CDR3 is CASSFFLYNEQFF. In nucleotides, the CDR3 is TGTGCCAGCAGCTTTTTTCTCTACAATGAGCAGTTCTTC.

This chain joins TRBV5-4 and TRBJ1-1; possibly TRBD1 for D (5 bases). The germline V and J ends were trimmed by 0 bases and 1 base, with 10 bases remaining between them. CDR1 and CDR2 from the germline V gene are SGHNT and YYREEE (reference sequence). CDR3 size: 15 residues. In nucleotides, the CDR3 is TGTGCCAGCAGCTTGGGGGGCAGAAAGAACACTGAAGCTTTCTTT. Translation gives CASSLGGRKNTEAFF.

The CDR3 sequence: CASMLTGPNEKLFF. The CDR3 coding sequence is TGTGCCAGCATGTTAACGGGCCCTAATGAAAAACTGTTTTTT. V and J are TRBV2 and TRBJ1-4; D not resolved. The CDR3 totals 14 residues. V lost 7 bases and J 3 bases, leaving 12 bases between the germline ends. Germline CDR1 and CDR2: SNHLY and FYNNEI.

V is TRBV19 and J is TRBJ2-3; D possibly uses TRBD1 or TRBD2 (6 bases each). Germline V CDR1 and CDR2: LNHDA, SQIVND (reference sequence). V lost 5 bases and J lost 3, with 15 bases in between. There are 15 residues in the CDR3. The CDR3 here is CASSSGGAGTDTQYF. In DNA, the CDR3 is TGTGCCAGTAGTTCCGGGGGCGCAGGGACAGATACGCAGTATTTT.

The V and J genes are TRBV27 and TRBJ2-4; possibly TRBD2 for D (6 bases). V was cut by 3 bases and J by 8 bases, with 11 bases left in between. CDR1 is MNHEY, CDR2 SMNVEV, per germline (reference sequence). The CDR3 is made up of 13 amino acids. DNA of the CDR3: TGTGCCAGCAGTTTTTGGTCGGGGGACATTCAGTACTTC. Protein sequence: CASSFWSGDIQYF.

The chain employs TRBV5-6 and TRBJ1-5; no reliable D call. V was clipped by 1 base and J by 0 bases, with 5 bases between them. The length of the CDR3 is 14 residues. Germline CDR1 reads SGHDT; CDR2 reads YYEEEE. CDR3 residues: CASSLRYSNQPQHF. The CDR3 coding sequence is TGTGCCAGCAGCTTGCGGTATAGCAATCAGCCCCAGCATTTT.

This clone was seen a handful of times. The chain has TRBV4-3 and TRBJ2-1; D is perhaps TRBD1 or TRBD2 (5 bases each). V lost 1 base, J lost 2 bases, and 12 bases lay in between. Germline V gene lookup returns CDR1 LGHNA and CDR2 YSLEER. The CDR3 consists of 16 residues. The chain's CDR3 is CASSQVGTGTYNEQFF. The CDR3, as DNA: TGCGCCAGCAGCCAAGTGGGGACGGGAACCTACAATGAGCAGTTCTTC.

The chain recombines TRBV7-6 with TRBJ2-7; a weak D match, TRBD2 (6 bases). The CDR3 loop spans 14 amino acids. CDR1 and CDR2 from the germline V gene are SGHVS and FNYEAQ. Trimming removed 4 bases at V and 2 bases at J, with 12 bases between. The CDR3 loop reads CASSSPGVAYEQYF. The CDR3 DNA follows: TGTGCCAGCAGCTCTCCGGGAGTTGCCTACGAGCAGTACTTC.

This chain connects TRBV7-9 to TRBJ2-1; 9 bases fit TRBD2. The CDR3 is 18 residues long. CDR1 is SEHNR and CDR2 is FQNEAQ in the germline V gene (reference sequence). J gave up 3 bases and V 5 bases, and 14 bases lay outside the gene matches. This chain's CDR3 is CASSKTPVRLAVYNEQFF. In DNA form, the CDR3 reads TGTGCCAGCAGCAAAACTCCCGTGAGACTAGCGGTCTACAATGAGCAGTTCTTC.

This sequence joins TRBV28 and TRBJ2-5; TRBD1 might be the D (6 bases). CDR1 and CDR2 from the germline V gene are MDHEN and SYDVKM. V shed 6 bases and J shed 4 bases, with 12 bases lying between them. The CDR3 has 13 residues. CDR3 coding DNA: TGTGCCAGCAGCCGAGGGGGTGTAGAGACCCAGTACTTC. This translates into CASSRGGVETQYF.

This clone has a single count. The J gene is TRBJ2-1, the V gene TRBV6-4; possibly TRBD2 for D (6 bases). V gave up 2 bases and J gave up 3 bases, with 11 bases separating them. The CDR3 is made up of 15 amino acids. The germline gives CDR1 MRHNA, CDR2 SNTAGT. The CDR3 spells CASSDGREDYNEQFF. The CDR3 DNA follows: TGTGCCAGCAGTGACGGGCGGGAAGACTACAATGAGCAGTTCTTC.

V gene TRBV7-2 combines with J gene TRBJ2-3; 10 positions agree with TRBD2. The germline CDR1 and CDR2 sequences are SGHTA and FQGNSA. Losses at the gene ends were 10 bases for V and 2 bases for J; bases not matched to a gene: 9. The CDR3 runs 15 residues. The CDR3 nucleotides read TGTGCCACCAGGCCTAGCGGGGGAGTCACAGATACGCAGTATTTT. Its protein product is CATRPSGGVTDTQYF.

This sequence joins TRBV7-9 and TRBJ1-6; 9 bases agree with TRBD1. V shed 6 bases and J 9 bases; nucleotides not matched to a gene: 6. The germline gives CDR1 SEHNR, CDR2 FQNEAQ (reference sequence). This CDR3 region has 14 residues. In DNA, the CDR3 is TGTGCCAGCAGTCTGGGACAGGGTGGTTCACCCCTCCACTTT. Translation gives CASSLGQGGSPLHF.

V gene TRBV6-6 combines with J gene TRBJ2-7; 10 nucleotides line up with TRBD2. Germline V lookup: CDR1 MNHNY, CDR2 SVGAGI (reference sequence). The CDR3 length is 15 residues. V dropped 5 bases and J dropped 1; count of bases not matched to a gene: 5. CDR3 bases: TGTGCCAGCAGTCCCGGGACTAGCGTTTCCTACGAGCAGTACTTC. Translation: CASSPGTSVSYEQYF.

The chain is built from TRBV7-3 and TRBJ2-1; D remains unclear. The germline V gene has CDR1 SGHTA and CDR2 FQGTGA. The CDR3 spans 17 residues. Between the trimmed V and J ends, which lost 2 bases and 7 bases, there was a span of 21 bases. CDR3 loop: CASSLEGVGYIENEQFF. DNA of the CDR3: TGTGCCAGCAGCTTAGAAGGTGTCGGTTATATTGAGAATGAGCAGTTCTTC.

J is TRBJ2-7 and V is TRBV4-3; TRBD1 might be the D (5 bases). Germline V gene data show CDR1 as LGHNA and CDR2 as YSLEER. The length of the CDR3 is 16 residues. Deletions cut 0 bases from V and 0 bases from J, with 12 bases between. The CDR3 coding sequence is TGCGCCAGCAGCCAAGAAAGTCAGGGTAACTCCTACGAGCAGTACTTC. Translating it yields CASSQESQGNSYEQYF.

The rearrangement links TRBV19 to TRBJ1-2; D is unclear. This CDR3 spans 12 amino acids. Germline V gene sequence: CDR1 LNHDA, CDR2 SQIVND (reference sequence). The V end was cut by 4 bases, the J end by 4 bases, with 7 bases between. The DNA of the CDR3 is TGTGCCAGTAGTAGACTCGCCTATGGCTACACCTTC. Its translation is CASSRLAYGYTF.

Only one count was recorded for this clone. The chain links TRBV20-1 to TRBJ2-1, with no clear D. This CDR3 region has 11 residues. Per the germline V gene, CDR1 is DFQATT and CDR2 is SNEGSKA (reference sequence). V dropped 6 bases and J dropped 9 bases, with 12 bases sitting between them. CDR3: CSASGYGEQFF. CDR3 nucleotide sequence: TGCAGTGCCTCAGGTTATGGTGAGCAGTTCTTC.

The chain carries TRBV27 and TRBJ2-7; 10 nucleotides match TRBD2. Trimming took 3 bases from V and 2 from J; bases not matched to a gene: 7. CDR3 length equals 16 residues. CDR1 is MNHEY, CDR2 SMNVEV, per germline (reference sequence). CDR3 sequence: CASSLTQLAGPYEQYF. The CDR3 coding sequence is TGTGCCAGCAGTTTGACCCAACTAGCGGGACCCTACGAGCAGTACTTC.

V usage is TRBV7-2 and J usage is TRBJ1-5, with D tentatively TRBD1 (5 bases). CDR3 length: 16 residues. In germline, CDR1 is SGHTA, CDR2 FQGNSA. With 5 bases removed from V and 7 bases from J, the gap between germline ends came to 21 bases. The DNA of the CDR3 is TGTGCCAGCAGCCCGATGGGACCCGGGAAGGGACAGCCCCAGCATTTT. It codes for CASSPMGPGKGQPQHF.

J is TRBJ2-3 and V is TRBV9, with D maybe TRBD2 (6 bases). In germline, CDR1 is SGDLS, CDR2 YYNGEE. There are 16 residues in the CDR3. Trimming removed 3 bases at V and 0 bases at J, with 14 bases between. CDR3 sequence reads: CASSASGAGSTDTQYF. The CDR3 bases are TGTGCCAGCAGCGCCTCCGGAGCGGGTAGCACAGATACGCAGTATTTT.

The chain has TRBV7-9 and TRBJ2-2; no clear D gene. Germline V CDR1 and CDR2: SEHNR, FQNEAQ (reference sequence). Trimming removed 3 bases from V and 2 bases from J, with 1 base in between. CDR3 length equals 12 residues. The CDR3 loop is CASSFNTGELFF. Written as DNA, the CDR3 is TGTGCCAGCAGCTTCAACACCGGGGAGCTGTTTTTT.

The CDR3 loop is CASSLGGSGSNTGELFF. The CDR3 DNA follows: TGTGCCAGCAGCTTAGGAGGTAGCGGGTCGAACACCGGGGAGCTGTTTTTT. The chain is built from TRBV7-8 and TRBJ2-2; TRBD2 agrees at 7 bases. Germline loops: CDR1 SGHVS, CDR2 FQNEAQ. V shed 1 base and J 0 bases; nucleotides not matched to a gene: 5. The length of the CDR3 is 17 residues.

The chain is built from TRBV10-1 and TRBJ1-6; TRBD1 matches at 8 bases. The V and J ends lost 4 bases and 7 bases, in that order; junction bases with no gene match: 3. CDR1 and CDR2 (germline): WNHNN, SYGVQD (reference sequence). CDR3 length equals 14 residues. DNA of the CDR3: TGCGCCAGCAGTGTGGACAGGGCAAATTCACCCCTCCACTTT. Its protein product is CASSVDRANSPLHF.

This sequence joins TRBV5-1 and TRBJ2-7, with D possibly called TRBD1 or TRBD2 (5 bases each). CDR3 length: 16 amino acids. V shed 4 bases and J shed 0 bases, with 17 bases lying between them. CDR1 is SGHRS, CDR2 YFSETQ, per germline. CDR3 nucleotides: TGCGCCAGCAGCCCACTCAGGGAGAAGGTCTCCTACGAGCAGTACTTC. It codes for CASSPLREKVSYEQYF.

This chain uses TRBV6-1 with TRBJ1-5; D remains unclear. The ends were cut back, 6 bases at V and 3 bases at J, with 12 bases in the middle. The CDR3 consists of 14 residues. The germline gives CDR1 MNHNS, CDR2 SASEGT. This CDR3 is CASRRQSNNQPQHF. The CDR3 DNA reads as TGTGCCAGCAGACGGCAGAGCAACAATCAGCCCCAGCATTTT.

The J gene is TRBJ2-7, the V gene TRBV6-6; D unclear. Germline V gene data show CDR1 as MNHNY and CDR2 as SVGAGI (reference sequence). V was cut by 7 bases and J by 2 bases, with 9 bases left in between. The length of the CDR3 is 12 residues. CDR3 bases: TGTGCCAGCACTGACACTACCTACGAGCAGTACTTC. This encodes CASTDTTYEQYF.

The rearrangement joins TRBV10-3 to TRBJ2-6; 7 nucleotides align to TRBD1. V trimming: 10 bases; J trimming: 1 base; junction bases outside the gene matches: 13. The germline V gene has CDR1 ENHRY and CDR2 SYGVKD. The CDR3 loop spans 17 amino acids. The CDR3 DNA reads TGTGCCACCCGGTTTGCCTCGACAGGGTCTGGGGCCAACGTCCTGACTTTC. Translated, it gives CATRFASTGSGANVLTF.